A selection of T cell receptor beta chains follows, all from one sample in a study of blood T cell repertoires in COVID-19. Here immunoSEQ multiplex PCR was the method, and the copy in TCRdb shows in-frame clones only, minus some. Among 150,000 to 200,000 clones listed, roughly four fifths were seen once. Material for sequencing was peripheral blood. The receptors were gathered from a woman in her sixties or seventies with COVID-19, enrolled during active disease. Each CDR3 is given with its conserved first and last residue. Each record gives: D gene, J gene, clone size, V gene, CDR3 protein, CDR3 DNA. The D gene is left open where the match is weak. Clone size is given for some rows only: seen once, a few or many times, or a class if the clone is expanded.

D gene: TRBD1
J gene: TRBJ2-5
clone size: few
V gene: TRBV7-2
CDR3 protein: CASSPSGGVWETQYF
CDR3 DNA: TGTGCCAGCAGTCCGTCAGGGGGCGTTTGGGAGACCCAGTACTTC

D gene: TRBD2
J gene: TRBJ2-3
clone size: .
V gene: TRBV5-1
CDR3 protein: CASSLVGRGTDTQYF
CDR3 DNA: TGCGCCAGCAGCTTGGTAGGGAGGGGAACAGATACGCAGTATTTT

D gene: .
J gene: TRBJ1-5
clone size: .
V gene: TRBV12-2
CDR3 protein: CASRLAPVLLGGYNQPQHF
CDR3 DNA: TGTGCAAGTCGCTTAGCGCCGGTCCTCCTAGGGGGTTATAATCAGCCCCAGCATTTT

D gene: .
J gene: TRBJ1-5
clone size: .
V gene: TRBV18
CDR3 protein: CASSPPTFSNQPQHF
CDR3 DNA: TGTGCCAGCTCACCACCTACTTTTAGCAATCAGCCCCAGCATTTT

D gene: TRBD2
J gene: TRBJ2-3
clone size: .
V gene: TRBV7-2
CDR3 protein: CASSLVLAGGDTQYF
CDR3 DNA: TGTGCCAGCAGCTTAGTTCTAGCGGGAGGTGATACGCAGTATTTT

D gene: TRBD1
J gene: TRBJ2-7
clone size: .
V gene: TRBV6-5
CDR3 protein: CASRQTGTGVSEQYF
CDR3 DNA: TGTGCCAGCAGACAAACCGGGACAGGGGTGAGCGAGCAGTACTTC

D gene: .
J gene: TRBJ2-3
clone size: .
V gene: TRBV3-1/TRBV3-2
CDR3 protein: CASSCPTSSPSTDTQYF
CDR3 DNA: TGTGCCAGCAGCTGCCCCACTAGCTCCCCTAGCACAGATACGCAGTATTTT

D gene: TRBD1
J gene: TRBJ2-2
clone size: .
V gene: TRBV25-1
CDR3 protein: CASSPQGKTGELFF
CDR3 DNA: TGTGCCAGCAGCCCACAGGGGAAAACCGGGGAGCTGTTTTTT

D gene: TRBD2
J gene: TRBJ2-7
clone size: .
V gene: TRBV18
CDR3 protein: CASSPTGGNEQYF
CDR3 DNA: TGTGCCAGCTCACCGACGGGGGGGAACGAGCAGTACTTC

D gene: .
J gene: TRBJ2-7
clone size: .
V gene: TRBV2
CDR3 protein: CASSDGQGGPYEQYF
CDR3 DNA: TGTGCCAGCAGTGACGGGCAGGGGGGCCCCTACGAGCAGTACTTC

D gene: .
J gene: TRBJ2-7
clone size: .
V gene: TRBV5-1
CDR3 protein: CASSLALDNHEQYF
CDR3 DNA: TGCGCCAGCAGCTTGGCCTTGGACAACCACGAGCAGTACTTC

D gene: .
J gene: TRBJ2-5
clone size: .
V gene: TRBV3-1/TRBV3-2
CDR3 protein: CASSQLQGAPGGTQYF
CDR3 DNA: TGTGCCAGCAGCCAACTCCAGGGGGCGCCGGGGGGGACCCAGTACTTC

D gene: TRBD1
J gene: TRBJ1-5
clone size: .
V gene: TRBV6-2/TRBV6-3
CDR3 protein: CASSRQGASNQPQHF
CDR3 DNA: TGTGCCAGCAGTCGACAGGGGGCTAGCAATCAGCCCCAGCATTTT

D gene: TRBD1
J gene: TRBJ2-5
clone size: .
V gene: TRBV7-9
CDR3 protein: CASSFTGGRRETQYF
CDR3 DNA: TGTGCCAGCAGCTTCACAGGGGGCCGGCGAGAGACCCAGTACTTC

D gene: TRBD2
J gene: TRBJ2-1
clone size: .
V gene: TRBV19
CDR3 protein: CASGLAGPSYNEQFF
CDR3 DNA: TGTGCCAGTGGACTAGCCGGGCCTTCCTACAATGAGCAGTTCTTC

D gene: .
J gene: TRBJ1-2
clone size: .
V gene: TRBV6-1
CDR3 protein: CASSDGLSFYGYTF
CDR3 DNA: TGTGCCAGCAGTGACGGTCTCTCTTTCTATGGCTACACCTTC

D gene: TRBD1
J gene: TRBJ2-7
clone size: .
V gene: TRBV4-3
CDR3 protein: CASSQDSGGKAYEQYF
CDR3 DNA: TGCGCCAGCAGCCAAGATTCAGGGGGAAAGGCCTACGAGCAGTACTTC

D gene: .
J gene: TRBJ2-2
clone size: .
V gene: TRBV10-3
CDR3 protein: CAISESGTGNTGELFF
CDR3 DNA: TGTGCCATCAGTGAGTCAGGTACAGGAAACACCGGGGAGCTGTTTTTT

D gene: TRBD2
J gene: TRBJ2-5
clone size: .
V gene: TRBV24-1
CDR3 protein: CATSDPGTSGRTETQYF
CDR3 DNA: TGTGCCACCAGTGACCCCGGGACTAGCGGGAGGACGGAGACCCAGTACTTC

D gene: .
J gene: TRBJ1-1
clone size: .
V gene: TRBV19
CDR3 protein: CASARTPAPEAFF
CDR3 DNA: TGTGCCAGTGCGCGGACACCTGCCCCTGAAGCTTTCTTT

D gene: TRBD1
J gene: TRBJ1-2
clone size: .
V gene: TRBV5-6
CDR3 protein: CASSPDRRYGYTF
CDR3 DNA: TGTGCCAGCAGCCCGGACAGGAGATATGGCTACACCTTC

D gene: .
J gene: TRBJ2-7
clone size: .
V gene: TRBV6-1
CDR3 protein: CASSESDRSYEQYF
CDR3 DNA: TGTGCCAGCAGTGAAAGCGACAGGAGCTACGAGCAGTACTTC

D gene: TRBD1
J gene: TRBJ2-5
clone size: .
V gene: TRBV27
CDR3 protein: CASSSTTRQDRGRETQYF
CDR3 DNA: TGTGCCAGCAGTTCCACTACCCGCCAGGACAGGGGGCGGGAGACCCAGTACTTC

D gene: TRBD2
J gene: TRBJ2-5
clone size: .
V gene: TRBV10-3
CDR3 protein: CAIGREQETQYF
CDR3 DNA: TGTGCCATCGGGAGGGAGCAAGAGACCCAGTACTTC

D gene: .
J gene: TRBJ2-1
clone size: .
V gene: TRBV6-5
CDR3 protein: CASSYSAGTGVNEQFF
CDR3 DNA: TGTGCCAGCAGTTACTCGGCGGGGACGGGTGTGAATGAGCAGTTCTTC

D gene: .
J gene: TRBJ1-1
clone size: .
V gene: TRBV7-2
CDR3 protein: CASSPQATNTEAFF
CDR3 DNA: TGTGCCAGCAGCCCCCAGGCTACGAACACTGAAGCTTTCTTT

D gene: TRBD2
J gene: TRBJ2-2
clone size: .
V gene: TRBV4-3
CDR3 protein: CASSQEGGLAGNTGELFF
CDR3 DNA: TGCGCCAGCAGCCAAGAGGGAGGACTAGCGGGAAACACCGGGGAGCTGTTTTTT

D gene: .
J gene: TRBJ1-1
clone size: few
V gene: TRBV7-9
CDR3 protein: CASQPGRTTEAFF
CDR3 DNA: TGTGCCAGCCAGCCAGGGAGGACCACTGAAGCTTTCTTT

D gene: .
J gene: TRBJ2-7
clone size: .
V gene: TRBV13
CDR3 protein: CVSSLIAVGREQYF
CDR3 DNA: TGTGTCAGCAGCCTAATAGCGGTCGGTAGAGAGCAGTACTTC

D gene: .
J gene: TRBJ2-2
clone size: .
V gene: TRBV5-1
CDR3 protein: CASSSQSGYTGELFF
CDR3 DNA: TGCGCCAGCAGCTCCCAGTCGGGTTACACCGGGGAGCTGTTTTTT

D gene: .
J gene: TRBJ2-4
clone size: .
V gene: TRBV7-3
CDR3 protein: CASSPGTVGFVAKNIQYF
CDR3 DNA: TGTGCCAGCAGCCCCGGGACTGTAGGATTCGTAGCCAAAAACATTCAGTACTTC

D gene: .
J gene: TRBJ2-1
clone size: .
V gene: TRBV9
CDR3 protein: CASSAYPGQPQFF
CDR3 DNA: TGTGCCAGCAGCGCCTATCCGGGACAACCGCAGTTCTTC

D gene: TRBD1
J gene: TRBJ2-7
clone size: .
V gene: TRBV14
CDR3 protein: CASSQDGGQGSHEQYF
CDR3 DNA: TGTGCCAGCAGCCAAGACGGGGGACAGGGGTCCCACGAGCAGTACTTC

D gene: .
J gene: TRBJ2-7
clone size: .
V gene: TRBV21-1
CDR3 protein: CASSKDVASGAYEQYF
CDR3 DNA: .

D gene: .
J gene: TRBJ2-3
clone size: few
V gene: TRBV19
CDR3 protein: CASSSKGFITDTQYF
CDR3 DNA: TGTGCCAGTAGTTCTAAGGGGTTCATCACAGATACGCAGTATTTT

D gene: .
J gene: TRBJ2-7
clone size: .
V gene: TRBV19
CDR3 protein: CASSSGSYEQYF
CDR3 DNA: TGTGCCAGTAGTAGCGGTTCCTACGAGCAGTACTTC

D gene: TRBD2
J gene: TRBJ2-3
clone size: .
V gene: TRBV10-3
CDR3 protein: CASGISTDTQYF
CDR3 DNA: TGTGCGAGCGGGATCAGCACAGATACGCAGTATTTT

D gene: .
J gene: TRBJ2-3
clone size: .
V gene: TRBV11-3
CDR3 protein: CASSGPKPQGTDTQYF
CDR3 DNA: TGTGCCAGCAGCGGGCCTAAGCCCCAAGGCACAGATACGCAGTATTTT

D gene: .
J gene: TRBJ2-5
clone size: once
V gene: TRBV15
CDR3 protein: CATSRDLRVTGNQETQYF
CDR3 DNA: TGTGCCACCAGCAGAGATCTCCGGGTCACCGGGAACCAAGAGACCCAGTACTTC

D gene: .
J gene: TRBJ1-2
clone size: once
V gene: TRBV29-1
CDR3 protein: CSVEVGYGYTF
CDR3 DNA: TGCAGCGTTGAAGTCGGCTATGGCTACACCTTC

D gene: .
J gene: TRBJ1-1
clone size: few
V gene: TRBV3-1/TRBV3-2
CDR3 protein: CASSQGGGRTEAFF
CDR3 DNA: TGTGCCAGCAGCCAAGGCGGGGGGCGGACTGAAGCTTTCTTT

D gene: .
J gene: TRBJ2-4
clone size: .
V gene: TRBV5-6
CDR3 protein: CASSFGVAKNIQYF
CDR3 DNA: TGTGCCAGCAGCTTCGGGGTAGCCAAAAACATTCAGTACTTC

D gene: TRBD1
J gene: TRBJ2-2
clone size: .
V gene: TRBV5-1
CDR3 protein: CASSWDRATGELFF
CDR3 DNA: TGCGCCAGCAGTTGGGACAGGGCCACCGGGGAGCTGTTTTTT

D gene: .
J gene: TRBJ2-7
clone size: .
V gene: TRBV6-6
CDR3 protein: CASSYPTSQGPEQYF
CDR3 DNA: TGTGCCAGCAGTTACCCAACTTCTCAGGGGCCCGAGCAGTACTTC

D gene: TRBD1
J gene: TRBJ2-7
clone size: .
V gene: TRBV30
CDR3 protein: CAWSSRGRGLMWGQGAYEQYF
CDR3 DNA: TGTGCCTGGAGCTCCCGGGGCCGCGGGCTTATGTGGGGACAGGGGGCCTACGAGCAGTACTTC

D gene: TRBD2
J gene: TRBJ2-3
clone size: .
V gene: TRBV7-9
CDR3 protein: CASSFTGAGGPDTQYF
CDR3 DNA: TGTGCCAGCAGCTTCACGGGAGCGGGAGGGCCCGATACGCAGTATTTT

D gene: .
J gene: TRBJ2-7
clone size: .
V gene: TRBV7-2
CDR3 protein: CASSLAITPEQYF
CDR3 DNA: TGTGCCAGCAGCTTGGCCATTACCCCCGAGCAGTACTTC

D gene: TRBD2
J gene: TRBJ2-2
clone size: .
V gene: TRBV5-1
CDR3 protein: CASSLGLAGGPGTGELFF
CDR3 DNA: TGCGCCAGCAGCCTAGGACTAGCGGGAGGGCCGGGGACCGGGGAGCTGTTTTTT

D gene: .
J gene: TRBJ2-1
clone size: .
V gene: TRBV10-3
CDR3 protein: CAISESQGIIGNEQFF
CDR3 DNA: TGTGCCATCAGTGAGTCCCAGGGGATAATTGGGAATGAGCAGTTCTTC

D gene: .
J gene: TRBJ1-1
clone size: .
V gene: TRBV4-1
CDR3 protein: CASSQEPFERGAFF
CDR3 DNA: TGCGCCAGCAGCCAAGAGCCTTTTGAGCGGGGAGCTTTCTTT

D gene: .
J gene: TRBJ1-5
clone size: .
V gene: TRBV28
CDR3 protein: CASSPSDNRPQHF
CDR3 DNA: TGTGCCAGCAGTCCCAGTGACAATCGACCCCAGCATTTT

D gene: .
J gene: TRBJ1-6
clone size: .
V gene: TRBV28
CDR3 protein: CASSLAGGRRDSPLHF
CDR3 DNA: TGTGCCAGCAGTTTAGCCGGGGGAAGGAGAGATTCACCCCTCCACTTT

D gene: TRBD2
J gene: TRBJ2-1
clone size: .
V gene: TRBV24-1
CDR3 protein: CATSDPRGGTYNEQFF
CDR3 DNA: TGTGCCACCAGTGACCCCCGGGGGGGCACCTACAATGAGCAGTTCTTC

D gene: .
J gene: TRBJ1-2
clone size: .
V gene: TRBV4-2
CDR3 protein: CASSQEGGRGYTF
CDR3 DNA: TGTGCCAGCAGCCAAGAAGGCGGTCGCGGCTACACCTTC

D gene: TRBD2
J gene: TRBJ2-2
clone size: .
V gene: TRBV24-1
CDR3 protein: CATSDRGLATGELFF
CDR3 DNA: TGTGCCACCAGTGATCGGGGACTAGCGACCGGGGAGCTGTTTTTT

D gene: .
J gene: TRBJ2-3
clone size: .
V gene: TRBV27
CDR3 protein: CASRPSSRARGADTQYF
CDR3 DNA: TGTGCCAGCAGACCTTCCTCCCGGGCCCGGGGAGCAGATACGCAGTATTTT

D gene: TRBD2
J gene: TRBJ2-3
clone size: .
V gene: TRBV9
CDR3 protein: CATSALGGGAKTDTQYF
CDR3 DNA: TGTGCCACCAGCGCTCTTGGGGGGGGAGCGAAAACAGATACGCAGTATTTT

D gene: TRBD2
J gene: TRBJ2-5
clone size: once
V gene: TRBV11-2
CDR3 protein: CASRKGVLAGTKETQYF
CDR3 DNA: TGTGCCAGCAGAAAGGGGGTTCTAGCGGGAACGAAAGAGACCCAGTACTTC

D gene: .
J gene: TRBJ2-7
clone size: .
V gene: TRBV5-8
CDR3 protein: CASSPVPYEQYF
CDR3 DNA: TGTGCCAGCAGCCCTGTTCCCTACGAGCAGTACTTC

D gene: .
J gene: TRBJ1-4
clone size: .
V gene: TRBV5-1
CDR3 protein: CASSLTGQTNEKLFF
CDR3 DNA: TGCGCCAGCAGCTTGACCGGACAGACGAATGAAAAACTGTTTTTT